A selection of T cell receptor beta chains follows, all from one sample in a study of OX40 agonist ivuxolimab in advanced cancers. The method was immunoSEQ multiplex PCR; TCRdb's version includes in-frame clones alone and lacks a portion of them. The table includes tens of thousands of clones, around 80% detected once. This specimen consisted of CD4+ or CD8+ T cells sorted from blood, obtained in a trial of the OX40 agonist ivuxolimab. All receptors derive from an adult with an advanced solid tumor such as melanoma, head and neck, liver or kidney cancer. Both conserved end residues are part of each CDR3. The D gene is left open where the match is weak. Clone sizes are given selectively: once, few, many, or a class where the clone is expanded.

clone size: -
CDR3 length: 15
V gene: TRBV13
J gene: TRBJ2-5
D gene: -
CDR3 protein: CASSLSGFDGETQYF
CDR3 DNA: TGTGCCAGCAGCTTATCGGGATTTGACGGTGAGACCCAGTACTTC

clone size: -
CDR3 length: 16
V gene: TRBV5-6
J gene: TRBJ1-4
D gene: -
CDR3 protein: CASRAGWAATNEKLFF
CDR3 DNA: TGTGCCAGCAGGGCCGGTTGGGCCGCAACTAATGAAAAACTGTTTTTT

clone size: -
CDR3 length: 13
V gene: TRBV7-3
J gene: TRBJ2-5
D gene: -
CDR3 protein: CASSLGLQETQYF
CDR3 DNA: TGTGCCAGCAGCTTAGGGCTACAAGAGACCCAGTACTTC

clone size: -
CDR3 length: 14
V gene: TRBV4-2
J gene: TRBJ2-7
D gene: -
CDR3 protein: CASSQADNSYEQYF
CDR3 DNA: TGTGCCAGCAGCCAAGCGGACAACTCCTACGAGCAGTACTTC

clone size: -
CDR3 length: 15
V gene: TRBV4-3
J gene: TRBJ2-3
D gene: -
CDR3 protein: CASSQVKGDADTQYF
CDR3 DNA: TGCGCCAGCAGCCAAGTTAAAGGAGACGCAGATACGCAGTATTTT

clone size: -
CDR3 length: 16
V gene: TRBV14
J gene: TRBJ2-6
D gene: -
CDR3 protein: CASSQGSTSGANVLTF
CDR3 DNA: TGTGCCAGCAGCCAGGGTTCCACGTCTGGGGCCAACGTCCTGACTTTC

clone size: -
CDR3 length: 15
V gene: TRBV29-1
J gene: TRBJ1-3
D gene: TRBD1
CDR3 protein: CSLGTGRISGNTIYF
CDR3 DNA: TGCAGCCTCGGGACAGGACGAATCTCGGGAAACACCATATATTTT

clone size: -
CDR3 length: 16
V gene: TRBV7-2
J gene: TRBJ2-5
D gene: -
CDR3 protein: CASSLALAGGQETQYF
CDR3 DNA: TGTGCCAGCAGCTTAGCCCTGGCAGGGGGGCAAGAGACCCAGTACTTC

clone size: -
CDR3 length: 14
V gene: TRBV14
J gene: TRBJ2-2
D gene: -
CDR3 protein: CASSQVRGIGELFF
CDR3 DNA: TGTGCCAGCAGCCAGGTGCGGGGAATCGGGGAGCTGTTTTTT

clone size: -
CDR3 length: 15
V gene: TRBV7-2
J gene: TRBJ1-4
D gene: -
CDR3 protein: CASSLRGATNEKLFF
CDR3 DNA: TGTGCCAGCAGCCTCCGTGGGGCAACTAATGAAAAACTGTTTTTT

clone size: -
CDR3 length: 16
V gene: TRBV30
J gene: TRBJ2-7
D gene: TRBD2
CDR3 protein: CAWSPNSKRGTYEQYF
CDR3 DNA: TGTGCCTGGAGCCCTAACTCCAAGCGGGGGACCTACGAGCAGTACTTC

clone size: -
CDR3 length: 16
V gene: TRBV15
J gene: TRBJ1-6
D gene: TRBD1
CDR3 protein: CATSRDLGQGGSPLHF
CDR3 DNA: TGTGCCACCAGCAGAGATTTGGGACAGGGCGGTTCACCCCTCCACTTT

clone size: few
CDR3 length: 14
V gene: TRBV5-8
J gene: TRBJ1-1
D gene: -
CDR3 protein: CASSFQGYNTEAFF
CDR3 DNA: TGTGCCAGCAGCTTTCAGGGCTACAACACTGAAGCTTTCTTT

clone size: -
CDR3 length: 16
V gene: TRBV23-1
J gene: TRBJ1-5
D gene: -
CDR3 protein: CASSHEAGHVNQPQHF
CDR3 DNA: TGCGCCAGCAGTCATGAGGCGGGACACGTAAATCAGCCCCAGCATTTT

clone size: few
CDR3 length: 14
V gene: TRBV2
J gene: TRBJ2-1
D gene: TRBD2
CDR3 protein: CATARGGRNNEQFF
CDR3 DNA: TGTGCCACCGCCCGGGGAGGGCGGAACAATGAGCAGTTCTTC

clone size: -
CDR3 length: 15
V gene: TRBV11-2
J gene: TRBJ1-1
D gene: TRBD1
CDR3 protein: CASSHSGTGGTEAFF
CDR3 DNA: TGTGCCAGCAGCCATTCCGGGACAGGGGGAACTGAAGCTTTCTTT

clone size: -
CDR3 length: 16
V gene: TRBV6-5
J gene: TRBJ2-6
D gene: -
CDR3 protein: CASSYSGGSGANVLTF
CDR3 DNA: TGTGCCAGCAGTTACTCGGGGGGCTCTGGGGCCAACGTCCTGACTTTC

clone size: -
CDR3 length: 14
V gene: TRBV19
J gene: TRBJ1-1
D gene: -
CDR3 protein: CASSILKGITEAFF
CDR3 DNA: TGTGCCAGTAGTATACTAAAGGGGATTACTGAAGCTTTCTTT

clone size: -
CDR3 length: 14
V gene: TRBV30
J gene: TRBJ1-1
D gene: TRBD1
CDR3 protein: CAWIYPDRVTEAFF
CDR3 DNA: TGTGCCTGGATTTACCCGGACAGGGTAACTGAAGCTTTCTTT

clone size: -
CDR3 length: 14
V gene: TRBV19
J gene: TRBJ1-1
D gene: -
CDR3 protein: CASIPGRLNTEAFF
CDR3 DNA: TGTGCCAGTATCCCGGGCCGGTTGAACACTGAAGCTTTCTTT

clone size: -
CDR3 length: 17
V gene: TRBV13
J gene: TRBJ2-5
D gene: TRBD1
CDR3 protein: CASSGPRGAGGEETQYF
CDR3 DNA: TGTGCCAGCAGCGGTCCCCGAGGGGCAGGGGGCGAAGAGACCCAGTACTTC

clone size: -
CDR3 length: 15
V gene: TRBV5-6
J gene: TRBJ2-3
D gene: TRBD2
CDR3 protein: CASSLSGRLTDTQYF
CDR3 DNA: TGTGCCAGCAGCTTAAGCGGGAGGCTCACAGATACGCAGTATTTT

clone size: -
CDR3 length: 15
V gene: TRBV15
J gene: TRBJ1-4
D gene: -
CDR3 protein: CATSRDKGVNEKLFF
CDR3 DNA: TGTGCCACCAGCAGAGATAAGGGGGTTAATGAAAAACTGTTTTTT

clone size: -
CDR3 length: 17
V gene: TRBV27
J gene: TRBJ2-1
D gene: TRBD2
CDR3 protein: CASSPRTTSGRGNEQFF
CDR3 DNA: TGTGCCAGCAGCCCAAGAACGACTAGCGGGAGGGGTAATGAGCAGTTCTTC

clone size: -
CDR3 length: 15
V gene: TRBV19
J gene: TRBJ2-7
D gene: TRBD1
CDR3 protein: CASSIFHRGTYEQYF
CDR3 DNA: TGTGCCAGTAGTATTTTTCACAGGGGTACCTACGAGCAGTACTTC

clone size: -
CDR3 length: 16
V gene: TRBV7-9
J gene: TRBJ1-3
D gene: TRBD1
CDR3 protein: CASSARGQASGNTIYF
CDR3 DNA: TGTGCCAGCAGCGCCAGGGGACAGGCCTCTGGAAACACCATATATTTT

clone size: -
CDR3 length: 15
V gene: TRBV5-1
J gene: TRBJ2-7
D gene: -
CDR3 protein: CASSLESGLSYEQYF
CDR3 DNA: TGCGCCAGCAGCTTGGAGTCAGGGCTATCCTACGAGCAGTACTTC

clone size: -
CDR3 length: 15
V gene: TRBV9
J gene: TRBJ1-2
D gene: -
CDR3 protein: CASSAIDRTSYGYTF
CDR3 DNA: TGTGCCAGCAGCGCCATAGACAGGACTTCCTATGGCTACACCTTC

clone size: -
CDR3 length: 13
V gene: TRBV10-3
J gene: TRBJ1-1
D gene: -
CDR3 protein: CAISPEPGTEAFF
CDR3 DNA: TGTGCCATCAGTCCCGAGCCGGGAACTGAAGCTTTCTTT

clone size: -
CDR3 length: 14
V gene: TRBV7-9
J gene: TRBJ1-4
D gene: -
CDR3 protein: CASQSRSTNEKLFF
CDR3 DNA: TGTGCCAGTCAGTCACGATCAACTAATGAAAAACTGTTTTTT

clone size: -
CDR3 length: 15
V gene: TRBV5-4
J gene: TRBJ1-1
D gene: -
CDR3 protein: CASRPKGASNTEAFF
CDR3 DNA: TGTGCCAGCAGGCCTAAAGGGGCTTCTAACACTGAAGCTTTCTTT

clone size: medium-sized
CDR3 length: 12
V gene: TRBV25-1
J gene: TRBJ1-2
D gene: -
CDR3 protein: CASSESGYGYTF
CDR3 DNA: TGTGCCAGCAGTGAATCTGGTTATGGCTACACCTTC

clone size: -
CDR3 length: 14
V gene: TRBV5-1
J gene: TRBJ2-6
D gene: -
CDR3 protein: CASSLVAGANVLTF
CDR3 DNA: TGCGCCAGCAGCTTGGTGGCTGGGGCCAACGTCCTGACTTTC

clone size: -
CDR3 length: 12
V gene: TRBV7-2
J gene: TRBJ2-7
D gene: TRBD2
CDR3 protein: CASSRGGYEQYF
CDR3 DNA: TGTGCCAGCAGCCGGGGGGGCTACGAGCAGTACTTC

clone size: -
CDR3 length: 12
V gene: TRBV2
J gene: TRBJ2-7
D gene: -
CDR3 protein: CASGGGQGEQYF
CDR3 DNA: TGTGCCAGCGGAGGAGGCCAGGGCGAGCAGTACTTC

clone size: -
CDR3 length: 15
V gene: TRBV27
J gene: TRBJ2-2
D gene: -
CDR3 protein: CASRGGRANTGELFF
CDR3 DNA: TGTGCCAGCAGGGGGGGACGGGCGAACACCGGGGAGCTGTTTTTT

clone size: few
CDR3 length: 12
V gene: TRBV5-8
J gene: TRBJ1-2
D gene: -
CDR3 protein: CASSRADYGYTF
CDR3 DNA: TGTGCCAGCAGCCGGGCCGACTATGGCTACACCTTC

clone size: -
CDR3 length: 14
V gene: TRBV18
J gene: TRBJ2-7
D gene: -
CDR3 protein: CASSPPRGSYEQYF
CDR3 DNA: TGTGCCAGCTCACCCCCCAGGGGTTCCTACGAGCAGTACTTC

clone size: -
CDR3 length: 12
V gene: TRBV6-6
J gene: TRBJ2-7
D gene: -
CDR3 protein: CASSATSYEQYF
CDR3 DNA: TGTGCCAGCAGTGCGACCTCCTACGAGCAGTACTTC

clone size: -
CDR3 length: 14
V gene: TRBV27
J gene: TRBJ2-7
D gene: TRBD1
CDR3 protein: CASTPRDRNYEQYF
CDR3 DNA: TGTGCCAGCACCCCCCGGGACAGAAACTACGAGCAGTACTTC